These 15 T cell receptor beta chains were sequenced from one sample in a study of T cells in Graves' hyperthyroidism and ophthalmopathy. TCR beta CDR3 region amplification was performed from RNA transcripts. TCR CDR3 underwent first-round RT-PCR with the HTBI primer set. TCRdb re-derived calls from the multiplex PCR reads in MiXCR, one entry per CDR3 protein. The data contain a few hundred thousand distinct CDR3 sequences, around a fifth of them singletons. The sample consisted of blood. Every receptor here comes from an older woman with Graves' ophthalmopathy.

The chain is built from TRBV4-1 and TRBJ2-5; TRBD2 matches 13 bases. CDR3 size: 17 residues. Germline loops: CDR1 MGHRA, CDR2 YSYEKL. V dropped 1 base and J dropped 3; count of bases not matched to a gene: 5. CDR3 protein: CASSQGVGLAGEETQYF. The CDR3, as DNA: TGCGCCAGCAGCCAAGGGGTAGGACTAGCGGGAGAAGAGACCCAGTACTTC.

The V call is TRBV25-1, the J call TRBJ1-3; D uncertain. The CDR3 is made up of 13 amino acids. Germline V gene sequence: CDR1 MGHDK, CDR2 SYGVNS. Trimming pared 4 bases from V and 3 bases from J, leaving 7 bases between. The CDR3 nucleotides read TGTGCCAGCAGTGCAACCAGTGGAAACACCATATATTTT. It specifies CASSATSGNTIYF.

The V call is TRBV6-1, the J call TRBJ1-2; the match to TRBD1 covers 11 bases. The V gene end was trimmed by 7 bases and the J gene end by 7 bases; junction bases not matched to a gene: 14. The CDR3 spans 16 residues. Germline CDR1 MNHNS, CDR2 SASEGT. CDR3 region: CASKEGPGQGALGYTF. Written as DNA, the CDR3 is TGTGCCAGCAAGGAGGGACCCGGACAGGGGGCGCTTGGCTACACCTTC.

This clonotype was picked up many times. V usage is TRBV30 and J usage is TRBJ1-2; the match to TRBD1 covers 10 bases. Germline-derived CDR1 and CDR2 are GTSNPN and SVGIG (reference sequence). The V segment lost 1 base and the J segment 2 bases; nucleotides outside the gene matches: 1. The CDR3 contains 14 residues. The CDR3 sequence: CAWSGTGGNYGYTF. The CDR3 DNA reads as TGTGCCTGGAGTGGGACAGGGGGAAACTATGGCTACACCTTC. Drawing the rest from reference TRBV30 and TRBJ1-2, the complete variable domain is SQTIHQWPATLVQPVGSPLSLECTVEGTSNPNLYWYRQAAGRGLQLLFYSVGIGQISSEVPQNLSASRPQDRQFILSSKKLLLSDSGFYLCAWSGTGGNYGYTFGSGTRLTVV.

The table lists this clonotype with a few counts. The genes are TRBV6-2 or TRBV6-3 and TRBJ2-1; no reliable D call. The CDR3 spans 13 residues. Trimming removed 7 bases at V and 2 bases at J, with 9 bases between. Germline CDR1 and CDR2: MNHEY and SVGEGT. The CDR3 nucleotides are TGTGCCAGCAATTTAGACCCCTACAATGAGCAGTTCTTC. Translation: CASNLDPYNEQFF.

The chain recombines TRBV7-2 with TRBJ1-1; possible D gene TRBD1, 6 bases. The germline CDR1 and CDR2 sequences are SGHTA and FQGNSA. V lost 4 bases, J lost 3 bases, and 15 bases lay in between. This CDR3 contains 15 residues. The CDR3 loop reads CASSWRGGQYTEAFF. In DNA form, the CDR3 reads TGTGCCAGCAGCTGGCGGGGGGGGCAATACACTGAAGCTTTCTTT.

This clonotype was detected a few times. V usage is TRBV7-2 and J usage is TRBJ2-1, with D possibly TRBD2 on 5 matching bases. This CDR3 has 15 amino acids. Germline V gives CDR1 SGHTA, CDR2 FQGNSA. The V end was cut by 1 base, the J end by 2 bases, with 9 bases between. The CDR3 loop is CASSLGRSPYNEQFF. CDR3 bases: TGTGCCAGCAGCTTAGGGAGGTCCCCCTACAATGAGCAGTTCTTC.

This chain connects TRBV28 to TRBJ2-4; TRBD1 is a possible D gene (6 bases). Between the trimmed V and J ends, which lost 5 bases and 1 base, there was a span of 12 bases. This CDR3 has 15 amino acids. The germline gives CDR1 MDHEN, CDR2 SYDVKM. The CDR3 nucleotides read TGTGCCAGCAGTCCCCATCAGGGGGCCAAAAACATTCAGTACTTC. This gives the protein CASSPHQGAKNIQYF.

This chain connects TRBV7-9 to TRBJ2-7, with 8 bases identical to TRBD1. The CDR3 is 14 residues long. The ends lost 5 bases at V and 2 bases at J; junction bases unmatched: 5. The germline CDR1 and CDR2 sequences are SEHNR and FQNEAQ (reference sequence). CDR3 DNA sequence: TGTGCCAGCAGCCCTACAGGGGGTGCCTACGAGCAGTACTTC. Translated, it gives CASSPTGGAYEQYF.

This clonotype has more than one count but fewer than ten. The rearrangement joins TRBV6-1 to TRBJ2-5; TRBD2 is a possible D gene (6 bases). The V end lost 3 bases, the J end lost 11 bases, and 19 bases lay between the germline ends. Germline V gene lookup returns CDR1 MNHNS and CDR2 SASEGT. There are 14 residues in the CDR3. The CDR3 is CASSEGGAEQAQYF. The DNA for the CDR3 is TGTGCCAGCAGTGAGGGGGGAGCGGAGCAGGCTCAGTACTTC.

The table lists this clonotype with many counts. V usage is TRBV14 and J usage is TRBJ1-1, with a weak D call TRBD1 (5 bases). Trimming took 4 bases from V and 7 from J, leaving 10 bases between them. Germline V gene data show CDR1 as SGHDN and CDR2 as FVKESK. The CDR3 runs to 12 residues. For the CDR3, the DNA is TGTGCCAGCAGCCTAGTGGGGGTTGAAGCTTTCTTT. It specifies CASSLVGVEAFF.

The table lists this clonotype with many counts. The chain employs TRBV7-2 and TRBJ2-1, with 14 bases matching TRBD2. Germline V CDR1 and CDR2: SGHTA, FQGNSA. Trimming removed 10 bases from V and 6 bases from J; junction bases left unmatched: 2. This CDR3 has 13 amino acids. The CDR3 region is CAKGLAGVNEQFF. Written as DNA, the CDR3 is TGTGCCAAGGGACTAGCGGGAGTCAATGAGCAGTTCTTC.

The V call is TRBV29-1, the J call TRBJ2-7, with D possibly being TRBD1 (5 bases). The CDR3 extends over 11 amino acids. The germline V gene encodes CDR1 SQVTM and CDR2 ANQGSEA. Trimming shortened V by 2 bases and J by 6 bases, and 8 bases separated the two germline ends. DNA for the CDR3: TGCAGCGTTGAACAGGGTCTCGAGCAGTACTTC. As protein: CSVEQGLEQYF.

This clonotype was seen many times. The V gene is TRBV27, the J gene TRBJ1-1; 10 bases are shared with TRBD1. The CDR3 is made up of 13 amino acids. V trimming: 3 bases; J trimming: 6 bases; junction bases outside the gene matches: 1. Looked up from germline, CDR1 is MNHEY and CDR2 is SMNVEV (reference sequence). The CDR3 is CASSFGTGAEAFF. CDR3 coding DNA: TGTGCCAGCAGTTTTGGGACAGGGGCTGAAGCTTTCTTT.

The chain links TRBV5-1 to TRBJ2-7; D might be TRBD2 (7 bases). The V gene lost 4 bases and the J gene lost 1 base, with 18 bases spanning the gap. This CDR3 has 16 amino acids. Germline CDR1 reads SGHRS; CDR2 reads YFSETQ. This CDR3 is CASSPWEGGGSYEQYF. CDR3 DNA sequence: TGCGCCAGCAGCCCCTGGGAGGGGGGTGGATCCTACGAGCAGTACTTC.